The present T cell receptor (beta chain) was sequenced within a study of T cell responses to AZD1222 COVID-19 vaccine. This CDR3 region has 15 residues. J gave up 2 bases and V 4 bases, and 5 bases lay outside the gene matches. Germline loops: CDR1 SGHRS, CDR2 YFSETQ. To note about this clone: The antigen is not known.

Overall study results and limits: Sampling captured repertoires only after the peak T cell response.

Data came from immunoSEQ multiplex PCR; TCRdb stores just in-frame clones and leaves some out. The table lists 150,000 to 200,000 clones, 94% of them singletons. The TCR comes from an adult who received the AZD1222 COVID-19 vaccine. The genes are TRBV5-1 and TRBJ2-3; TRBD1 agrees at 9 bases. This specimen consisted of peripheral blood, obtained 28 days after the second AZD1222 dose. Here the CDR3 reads CASSTGQGNTDTQYF. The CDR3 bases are TGCGCCAGCAGCACAGGACAGGGGAACACAGATACGCAGTATTTT.